This TCR beta chain was obtained from a study of T cells after yellow fever vaccination. Study background: Fractions of low cell number were prepared using SMART-Seq v4 Ultra Low Input. Study-wide findings and caveats: Primary-vaccination clones mostly resurfaced post-booster (less than 98% CD4, roughly 90% CD8).

The CDR3 has 16 residues. CDR1 DFQATT and CDR2 SNEGSKA come from the germline V gene (reference sequence). J lost 5 bases, V lost 2 bases, and 8 bases had no gene match. This clonotype was picked up many times. Its antigen is as yet unknown. TCRdb ran MiXCR on the 5' RACE reads and lists one entry per CDR3 protein. The sample records about 170,000 distinct CDR3 sequences, 6.2% being singletons. The chain combines TRBV20-1 with TRBJ2-2; TRBD1 matches 10 bases. This clonotype was obtained from a young man who received the YFV17D yellow fever vaccine. Specimen: CD4+ T cells sorted from PBMCs, collected on the day of the first yellow fever vaccination. In DNA form, the CDR3 reads TGCAGTGCTAGACCTATCAGACAGGGGGCAACCGGGGAGCTGTTTTTT. Amino acid sequence: CSARPIRQGATGELFF.